This entry features one T cell receptor (beta chain) sequence. The target antigen is unknown. This entry belongs to a study of T cell clones after liver transplantation. Study results and limitations: Compared with third party-reactive sequences, donor-reactive ones declined more, independent of withdrawal success. A significant post-transplant drop in circulating graft-donor-reactive CD4 TCRbeta sequences occurred in most of the 8 subjects.

Germline V lookup: CDR1 LNHDA, CDR2 SQIVND (reference sequence). V lost 7 bases and J lost 4, with 8 bases in between. The CDR3 spans 12 residues. The method was immunoSEQ multiplex PCR; TCRdb's version includes in-frame clones alone and lacks a portion of them. The repertoire has 95,000 to 110,000 clones, approximately 78% of them found once; the top ten carry around 0.94%. The receptor was isolated from a human donor who received a liver transplant. This sample comprised CD4+ T cells from blood, obtained before liver transplant. This chain uses TRBV19 with TRBJ1-5; D is uncertain. CDR3 in amino acids: CASKRENQPQHF. DNA for the CDR3: TGTGCCAGTAAGCGGGAAAATCAGCCCCAGCATTTT.